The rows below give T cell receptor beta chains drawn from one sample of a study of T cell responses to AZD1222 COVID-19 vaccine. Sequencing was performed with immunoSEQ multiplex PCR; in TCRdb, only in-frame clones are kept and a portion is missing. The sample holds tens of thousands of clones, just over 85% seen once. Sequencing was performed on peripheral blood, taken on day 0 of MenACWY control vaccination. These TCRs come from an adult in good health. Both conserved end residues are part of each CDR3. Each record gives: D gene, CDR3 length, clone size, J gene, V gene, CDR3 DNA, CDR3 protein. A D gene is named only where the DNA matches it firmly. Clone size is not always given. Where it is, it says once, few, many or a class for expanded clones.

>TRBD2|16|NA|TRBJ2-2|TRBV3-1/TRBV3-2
TGTGCCAGCAGCGCTAGCGGGGGGATTAACACCGGGGAGCTGTTTTTT
CASSASGGINTGELFF
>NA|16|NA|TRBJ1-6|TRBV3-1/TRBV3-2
TGTGCCAGCAGCCCCCCTGGGGTCTCCTATAATTCACCCCTCCACTTT
CASSPPGVSYNSPLHF
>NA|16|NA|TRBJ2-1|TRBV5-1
TGCGCCAGCAGCTTGAGCGGAGTTGGCTCCTACAATGAGCAGTTCTTC
CASSLSGVGSYNEQFF
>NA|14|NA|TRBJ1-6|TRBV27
TGTGCCAGCAGAACTTTAGACCGAAATTCACCCCTCCACTTT
CASRTLDRNSPLHF
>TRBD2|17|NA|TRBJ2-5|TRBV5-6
TGTGCCAGCAGCTTCTACAGGCTAGCGGGGGAGGGAGAGACCCAGTACTTC
CASSFYRLAGEGETQYF
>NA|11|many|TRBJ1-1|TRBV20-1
TGCAGTGCTAGTAAAAGGGATGAAGCTTTCTTT
CSASKRDEAFF
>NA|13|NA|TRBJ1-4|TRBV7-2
TGTGCCAGCAGCCCCAACCGATCGGGTGGACTGTTTTTT
CASSPNRSGGLFF
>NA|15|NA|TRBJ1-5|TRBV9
TGTGCCTCCAACGGAGGGAGGGGTAGCAATCAGCCCCAGCATTTT
CASNGGRGSNQPQHF
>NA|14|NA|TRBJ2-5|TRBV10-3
TGTGCCATCAGTCCAGACAGGTCTCAAGAGACCCAGTACTTC
CAISPDRSQETQYF
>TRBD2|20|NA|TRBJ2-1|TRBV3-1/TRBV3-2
TGTGCCAGCAGCCAAGATCTAGGCCTAGCGGGGGCGAGCTCCTACAATGAGCAGTTCTTC
CASSQDLGLAGASSYNEQFF
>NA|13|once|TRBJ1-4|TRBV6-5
TGTGCCAGCAGTTACTCGGGGAATGAAAAACTGTTTTTT
CASSYSGNEKLFF
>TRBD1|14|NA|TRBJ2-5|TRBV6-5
TGTGCCAGCAGCCTAGGGGGCTCTCAAGAGACCCAGTACTTC
CASSLGGSQETQYF
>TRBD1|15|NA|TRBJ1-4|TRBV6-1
TGTGCCAGCAGTGAAAGTCGGGACAGGCGCGAAAAACTGTTTTTT
CASSESRDRREKLFF
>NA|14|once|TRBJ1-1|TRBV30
TGTGCCTGGAGTGTGAAGGGGGTGAACGCTGAAGCTTTCTTT
CAWSVKGVNAEAFF
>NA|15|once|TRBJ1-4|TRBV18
TGTGCCAGCTCCCCCTCGGGGGGTAAGGGTGAAAAACTGTTTTTT
CASSPSGGKGEKLFF
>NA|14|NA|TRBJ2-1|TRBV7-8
TGTGCCAGCCGTAATGGGTTCGAGAGGAATGAGCAGTTCTTC
CASRNGFERNEQFF
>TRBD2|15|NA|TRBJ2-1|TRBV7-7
TGTGCCAGCAGCCTCGGACTAGCGCTATACAATGAGCAGTTCTTC
CASSLGLALYNEQFF